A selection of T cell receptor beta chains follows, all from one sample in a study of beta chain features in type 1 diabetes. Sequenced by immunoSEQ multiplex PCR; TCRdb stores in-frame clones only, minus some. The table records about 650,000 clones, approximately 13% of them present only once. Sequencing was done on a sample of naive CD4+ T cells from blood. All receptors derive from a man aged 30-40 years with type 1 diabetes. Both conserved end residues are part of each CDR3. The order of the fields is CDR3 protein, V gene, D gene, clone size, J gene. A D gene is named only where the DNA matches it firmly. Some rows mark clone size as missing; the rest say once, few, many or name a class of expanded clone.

CDR3: CASSESARQPQHF; V: TRBV10-1; D: -; size: -; J: TRBJ1-5
CDR3: CASSPPGQGVINQPQHF; V: TRBV7-2; D: TRBD1; size: few; J: TRBJ1-5
CDR3: CASSQGRGMALHF; V: TRBV4-1; D: -; size: -; J: TRBJ1-6
CDR3: CASSVDRETQYF; V: TRBV7-2; D: -; size: few; J: TRBJ2-5
CDR3: CSAKQSSYEQYF; V: TRBV29-1; D: -; size: -; J: TRBJ2-7
CDR3: CASSLSGGSGGSGELFF; V: TRBV27; D: TRBD2; size: -; J: TRBJ2-2
CDR3: CASSDRENRLDEKLFF; V: TRBV5-4; D: TRBD1; size: -; J: TRBJ1-4
CDR3: CASSLVGGYTDTQYF; V: TRBV7-2; D: -; size: -; J: TRBJ2-3
CDR3: CASSLAAGNNYGYTF; V: TRBV7-8; D: -; size: -; J: TRBJ1-2
CDR3: CASSLRGANTGELFF; V: TRBV7-2; D: -; size: few; J: TRBJ2-2